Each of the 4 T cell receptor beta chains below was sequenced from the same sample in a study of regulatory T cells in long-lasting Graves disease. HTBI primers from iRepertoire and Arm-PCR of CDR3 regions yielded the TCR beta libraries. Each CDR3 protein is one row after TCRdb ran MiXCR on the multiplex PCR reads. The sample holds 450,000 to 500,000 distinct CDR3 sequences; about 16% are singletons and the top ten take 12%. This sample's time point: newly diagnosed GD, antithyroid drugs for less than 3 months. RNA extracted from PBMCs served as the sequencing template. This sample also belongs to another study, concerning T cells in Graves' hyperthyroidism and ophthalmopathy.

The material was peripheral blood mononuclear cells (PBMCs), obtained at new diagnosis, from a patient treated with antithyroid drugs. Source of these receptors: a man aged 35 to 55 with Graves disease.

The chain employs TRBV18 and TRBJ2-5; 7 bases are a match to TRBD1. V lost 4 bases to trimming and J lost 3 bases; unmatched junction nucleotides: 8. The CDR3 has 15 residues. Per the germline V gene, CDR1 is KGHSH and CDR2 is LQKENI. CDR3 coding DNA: TGTGCCAGCTCACTCGCTATCACAGGGGAAGAGACCCAGTACTTC. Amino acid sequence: CASSLAITGEETQYF.

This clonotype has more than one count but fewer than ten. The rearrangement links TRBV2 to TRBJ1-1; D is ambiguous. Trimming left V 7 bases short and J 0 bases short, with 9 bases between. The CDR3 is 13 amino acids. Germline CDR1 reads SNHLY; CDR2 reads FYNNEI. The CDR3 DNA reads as TGTGCCAGCAAGGCCGAGATGAACACTGAAGCTTTCTTT. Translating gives CASKAEMNTEAFF. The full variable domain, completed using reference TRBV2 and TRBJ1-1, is EPEVTQTPSHQVTQMGQEVILRCVPISNHLYFYWYRQILGQKVEFLVSFYNNEISEKSEIFDDQFSVERPDGSNFTLKIRSTKLEDSAMYFCASKAEMNTEAFFGQGTRLTVV.

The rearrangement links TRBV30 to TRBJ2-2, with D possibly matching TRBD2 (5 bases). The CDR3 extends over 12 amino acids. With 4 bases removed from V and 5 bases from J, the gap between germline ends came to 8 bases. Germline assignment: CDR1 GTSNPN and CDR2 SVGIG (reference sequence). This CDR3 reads CAWTGSTGELFF. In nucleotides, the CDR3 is TGTGCCTGGACGGGGTCGACCGGGGAGCTGTTTTTT.

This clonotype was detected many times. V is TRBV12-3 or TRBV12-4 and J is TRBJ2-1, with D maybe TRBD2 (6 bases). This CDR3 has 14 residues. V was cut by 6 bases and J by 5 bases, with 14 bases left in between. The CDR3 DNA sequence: TGTGCCAGCAGCGCAACCGGGGAGGACAATGAGCAGTTCTTC. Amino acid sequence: CASSATGEDNEQFF.